This record concerns one TCR beta chain sequence. No cognate antigen has been identified for it. Qualities for individual bases were not recorded, and no much larger clone is one base off. These data are taken from a study of control samples from healthy donors and cancer patients (dated by TCRdb to about 2020). Library creation used the immunoSEQ multiplex PCR assay. TCRdb retrieved this table from immuneACCESS and kept in-frame rearrangements only. Not all clones are present; in checked studies, unresolved V genes account for under half, and no reason is known for the remainder. The sample has 150,000 to 160,000 clones on record, 93% of them singletons. Under 2.5% of the sample comes from the top ten. V is shortened by 6 bases, J by 9 bases, and the region joining them spans 15 bases. The germline V gene encodes CDR1 ENHRY and CDR2 SYGVKD. Including the terminal cysteine and phenylalanine, the CDR3 comprises 14 residues. Just the 42-base CDR3 DNA is kept, in frame starting at base 1.

The chain joins TRBV10-3 to TRBJ1-6; 6 matching bases give a weak D call of TRBD1. Sequenced material: blood. This TCR was sampled from a man in his fifties in good health. The CDR3 protein sequence reads: CAIRRDISGSPLHF. The nucleotide sequence is given as TGTGCCATCAGGAGGGACATAAGCGGTTCACCCCTCCACTTT.